This T cell receptor beta chain was captured in a study of T cells in tuberculosis (dated by TCRdb to between 2018 and 2020). About the investigation overall: In the study, CD1B tetramers and high-throughput TCR immunosequencing were combined to characterize T cells specific for the mycobacterial lipid antigen glucose monomycolate (GMM). A South African clinical cohort compared IGRA-negative adolescents, IGRA-positive adolescents with latent tuberculosis and adults with active tuberculosis, under 13 per group. PBMC from active tuberculosis patients were archived either before standard anti-tuberculosis treatment began or within 7 days of the start of that treatment.

The sample's time point label is to be understood as: new active TB diagnosis, blood taken before or within 7 days of starting treatment. Active tuberculosis patients were HIV-seronegative South African adults aged 18 years or older with a new diagnosis. Confirmation of active tuberculosis was based on positive sputum smear microscopy and/or a positive M. tuberculosis culture. Unsorted cryopreserved PBMC were immunosequenced, covering on average around 100,000 T cells per clinical donor. Regarding this clone: The antigen this receptor binds is unknown. Per-base quality was not reported, and no clone a single base away is much larger than it.

TCR libraries were generated with the immunoSEQ multiplex PCR assay, using TCR-beta and/or TCR-alpha/delta assays for each sample. The amplified TCR libraries were sequenced using the Illumina high-throughput platform. On the study's bioinformatics: Clustering and dimensionality reduction were performed using pairwise TCRdist distances among GMM-specific receptors from ex vivo sorted or in vitro expanded T cells. Each clinical repertoire was assigned a mean NN-distance score, defined as the average TCRdist to the nearest 10% of tetramer-positive reference sequences. GEM TCR motif frequency was computed as the fraction of unique TCRs matching known GEM sequences by V/J usage and CDR3 length. Linear discriminant analysis with leave-one-out cross-validation, implemented in scikit-learn, was used to classify active tuberculosis. Not all clones reach the TCRdb copy of this immuneACCESS table, which keeps in-frame sequences only. Checked studies attribute under half of the gap to unresolved V genes and leave the rest unexplained. V and J calls and clone size follow that table, whereas D and trimming were derived from the DNA. The table for this sample lists tens of thousands of clones; less than 95% of them were counted only once. The leading ten clones occupy nearly 2.5% of the sample.

The research as a whole found: A classifier using the diverse GMM-specific repertoire reached approximately 84% accuracy (AUROC roughly 0.92), compared with 70% to 75% accuracy using GEM motif frequencies. Smaller NN-distances were partly driven by shorter CDR3-alpha lengths in active tuberculosis patients, and statistical significance was not reached for the TCR-beta difference. Active tuberculosis TCR-alpha repertoires showed smaller mean NN-distances to GMM-specific TCRs than IGRA-negative controls, suggesting clonal expansion of these TCRs. Clinical samples were selected based on the availability of cryopreserved specimens, with adults included as active tuberculosis cases and adolescents included as controls.

Looking up the germline V gene (reference sequence) yields CDR1 PRHDT and CDR2 FYEKMQ. From cysteine to phenylalanine, the CDR3 is 16 amino acids long. The read is trimmed to its CDR3 DNA, 48 bases read in frame from base 1. After removal of 2 bases from V and 6 bases from J, the junction retains 9 bases not matched to a gene. This material consisted of PBMCs, taken at tuberculosis diagnosis. The receptor's source is an adult with tuberculosis. The chain employs TRBV13 and TRBJ2-3; a stretch of 9 junction bases matches TRBD2. The DNA sequence is given as TGTGCCAGCAGCTTAAGCCCTAGCGGGGCCTGGGATACGCAGTATTTT. Its translation is CASSLSPSGAWDTQYF.